This is a list of T cell receptor beta chains from one sample in a study of blood T cell repertoires in COVID-19. Assay used: immunoSEQ multiplex PCR; TCRdb lists only in-frame clones, some missing. The sample has approximately 320,000 clones, about nine tenths seen once; the top ten hold around 10%. The material sequenced was peripheral blood. The receptors derive from a woman in her thirties with COVID-19, enrolled during active disease. CDR3s include the opening cysteine and the closing phenylalanine or tryptophan. The D gene is left open where the match is weak. Size is stated for part of the rows, as once, few or many counts, or as a class when the clone is expanded.

clone size	V gene	D gene	J gene	CDR3 protein	CDR3 DNA
NA	TRBV7-9	NA	TRBJ1-6	CASSSGDQYNSPLHF	TGTGCCAGCAGCTCAGGGGACCAATATAATTCACCCCTCCACTTT
NA	TRBV11-2	TRBD1	TRBJ1-1	CASSSHRGPGAEAFF	TGTGCCAGCAGCTCCCACAGGGGGCCAGGGGCTGAAGCTTTCTTT
NA	TRBV6-5	NA	TRBJ1-1	CASSSQGNTEAFF	TGTGCCAGCAGTTCCCAGGGTAACACTGAAGCTTTCTTT
NA	TRBV5-1	NA	TRBJ2-5	CASSLAPAGSETQYF	TGCGCCAGCAGCTTGGCCCCCGCAGGATCAGAGACCCAGTACTTC
NA	TRBV5-6	TRBD1	TRBJ2-7	CASIPGGRGRYEQYF	TGTGCCAGCATCCCGGGCGGCAGGGGGCGTTACGAGCAGTACTTC
NA	TRBV10-1	TRBD2	TRBJ2-1	CASSAGTSRSQFF	TGCGCCAGCAGTGCTGGGACTAGCAGATCCCAGTTCTTC
NA	TRBV19	TRBD2	TRBJ2-1	CASSSGTRMGRAYNEQFF	TGTGCCAGTAGTTCCGGGACTAGGATGGGTCGGGCCTACAATGAGCAGTTCTTC
once	TRBV19	TRBD1	TRBJ1-2	CASATVGTGERGYTF	TGTGCCAGTGCTACAGTGGGGACAGGCGAGAGGGGCTACACCTTC
NA	TRBV19	TRBD1	TRBJ1-1	CASTRGATEAFF	TGTGCCAGCACCAGGGGGGCCACTGAAGCTTTCTTT
NA	TRBV28	NA	TRBJ1-6	CASSLGGETSPLHF	TGTGCCAGCAGTTTGGGCGGGGAAACTTCACCCCTCCACTTT
few	TRBV5-1	TRBD1	TRBJ1-1	CASSWTGGILNTEAFF	TGCGCCAGCAGCTGGACAGGGGGCATACTGAACACTGAAGCTTTCTTT
NA	TRBV19	TRBD2	TRBJ2-3	CASRRGGVADTQYF	TGTGCCAGTAGGCGCGGGGGGGTCGCAGATACGCAGTATTTT
NA	TRBV7-8	NA	TRBJ1-5	CASSSPRVGGSNQPQHF	TGTGCCAGCAGCTCCCCGAGGGTCGGGGGTAGCAATCAGCCCCAGCATTTT
NA	TRBV27	TRBD2	TRBJ2-1	CASSLGAGGPWNEQFF	TGTGCCAGCAGTTTAGGGGCGGGGGGGCCTTGGAATGAGCAGTTCTTC
NA	TRBV14	NA	TRBJ1-2	CASSQDRLAYRVDYGYTF	TGTGCCAGCAGCCAAGATAGGTTAGCCTACAGGGTGGACTATGGCTACACCTTC
NA	TRBV2	NA	TRBJ1-6	CASSGGGRDSPLHF	TGTGCCAGCAGTGGTGGAGGGCGGGATTCACCCCTCCACTTT
NA	TRBV30	NA	TRBJ2-1	CAWTLTGNEQFF	TGTGCCTGGACCTTGACAGGCAATGAGCAGTTCTTC
NA	TRBV6-1	TRBD1	TRBJ2-3	CASSGTGGPRSPDDTQYF	TGTGCCAGCAGTGGTACAGGGGGGCCGAGGTCGCCCGACGATACGCAGTATTTT
NA	TRBV7-4	NA	TRBJ1-1	CASTPPKRTEAFF	TGTGCCAGCACCCCCCCCAAGCGGACTGAAGCTTTCTTT
NA	TRBV7-9	NA	TRBJ1-1	CASSVERGAQAFF	TGTGCCAGCAGCGTCGAACGGGGGGCTCAAGCTTTCTTT
NA	TRBV11-2	NA	TRBJ2-5	CASSQGVLSQETQYF	TGTGCCAGCAGTCAGGGCGTTCTTTCCCAAGAGACCCAGTACTTC
NA	TRBV3-1/TRBV3-2	TRBD2	TRBJ2-1	CASSQAPGLAGASSYNEQFF	TGTGCCAGCAGCCAAGCTCCGGGACTAGCGGGGGCCAGCTCCTACAATGAGCAGTTCTTC
few	TRBV4-1	NA	TRBJ1-5	CASSWGVDQPQHF	TGCGCCAGCAGCTGGGGAGTGGATCAGCCCCAGCATTTT
NA	TRBV6-2/TRBV6-3	TRBD1	TRBJ1-5	CASSLDRVRSGQPQHF	TGTGCCAGCAGCCTTGACAGGGTTCGAAGTGGGCAGCCCCAGCATTTT
few	TRBV2	TRBD1	TRBJ1-6	CAIGRDSSYNSPLHF	TGTGCCATCGGGAGGGACAGCTCCTATAATTCACCCCTCCACTTT
NA	TRBV7-8	NA	TRBJ1-1	CASRRLNTEAFF	TGTGCCAGCAGACGACTAAACACTGAAGCTTTCTTT
NA	TRBV11-2	TRBD1	TRBJ1-1	CASSFSLGGGTEAFF	TGTGCCAGCAGCTTTTCGTTAGGGGGCGGCACTGAAGCTTTCTTT
once	TRBV5-1	TRBD1	TRBJ1-2	CASSSILTRGSGYTF	TGCGCCAGCAGCTCTATCCTAACCAGGGGGTCTGGCTACACCTTC
NA	TRBV6-6	TRBD2	TRBJ2-1	CASSYSSGGIYNEQFF	TGTGCCAGCAGTTATTCCAGCGGGGGGATTTACAATGAGCAGTTCTTC
NA	TRBV4-2	NA	TRBJ1-1	CASTAIRVTEAFF	TGTGCCAGCACCGCAATCAGGGTCACTGAAGCTTTCTTT
NA	TRBV19	TRBD2	TRBJ2-1	CASRQASGGAVEQFF	TGTGCCAGCCGCCAAGCCAGCGGGGGGGCCGTTGAGCAGTTCTTC
NA	TRBV11-3	NA	TRBJ2-1	CASSLDGRGEQFF	TGTGCCAGCAGCTTAGACGGAAGGGGTGAGCAGTTCTTC
NA	TRBV7-9	NA	TRBJ1-6	CASSFLADGPLHF	TGTGCCAGCAGCTTCCTAGCAGATGGGCCCCTCCACTTT
NA	TRBV5-6	NA	TRBJ1-1	CASSTPVVRSYTEAFF	TGTGCCAGCAGCACCCCCGTTGTGCGGTCTTACACTGAAGCTTTCTTT
NA	TRBV19	NA	TRBJ2-5	CASSLRDQETQYF	TGTGCCAGTAGTCTCCGGGACCAAGAGACCCAGTACTTC
once	TRBV29-1	TRBD1	TRBJ2-1	CSVPRGSSYNEQFF	TGCAGCGTTCCCAGGGGGTCCTCCTACAATGAGCAGTTCTTC
once	TRBV3-1/TRBV3-2	NA	TRBJ2-3	CASSRWDKLYSDTQYF	TGTGCCAGCAGCCGCTGGGACAAACTCTACTCAGATACGCAGTATTTT
NA	TRBV2	NA	TRBJ1-1	CASRLETDEAFF	TGTGCCAGCAGATTGGAGACGGATGAAGCTTTCTTT
NA	TRBV19	NA	TRBJ1-3	CASSIPSGTGNTIYF	TGTGCCAGTAGTATCCCCTCAGGGACTGGAAACACCATATATTTT
NA	TRBV7-9	TRBD1	TRBJ2-5	CASRDGQGAQEETQYF	TGTGCCAGCAGGGATGGACAGGGGGCGCAAGAGGAGACCCAGTACTTC
NA	TRBV27	TRBD1	TRBJ2-7	CASSLSGTGEYEQYF	TGTGCCAGCAGCCTGTCCGGGACAGGAGAGTACGAGCAGTACTTC
NA	TRBV21-1	NA	TRBJ1-1	CASSPSLQGGENTEAFF	TGTGCCAGCAGCCCATCGCTACAGGGGGGCGAGAACACTGAAGCTTTCTTT
NA	TRBV5-1	TRBD1	TRBJ1-2	CASSPGQPNYGYTF	TGCGCCAGCAGCCCGGGACAGCCCAACTATGGCTACACCTTC
NA	TRBV28	TRBD2	TRBJ2-3	CASSLDSGGTQYF	TGTGCCAGCAGTTTAGATAGCGGGGGGACGCAGTATTTT
NA	TRBV4-2	NA	TRBJ1-6	CASSPSQGLERSPLHF	TGTGCCAGCAGCCCATCCCAAGGACTGGAAAGGTCACCCCTCCACTTT
NA	TRBV5-1	NA	TRBJ2-2	CASSFRSNTGELFF	TGCGCCAGCAGCTTCCGGTCGAACACCGGGGAGCTGTTTTTT
NA	TRBV10-1	TRBD1	TRBJ2-7	CASSAGGVQYF	TGCGCCAGCAGTGCAGGGGGCGTGCAGTACTTC
NA	TRBV19	NA	TRBJ1-2	CASTGGADGYTF	TGTGCCAGTACGGGGGGCGCAGATGGCTACACCTTC
NA	TRBV5-1	NA	TRBJ1-3	CASSLGAGTFSGNTIYF	TGCGCCAGCAGCCTAGGGGCCGGAACCTTCTCTGGAAACACCATATATTTT
NA	TRBV6-5	TRBD2	TRBJ2-3	CASTLSAGGTDTQYF	TGTGCCAGCACCCTCTCCGCGGGGGGCACAGATACGCAGTATTTT
NA	TRBV30	TRBD1	TRBJ1-2	CAWRASDRDLYGYTF	TGTGCCTGGAGAGCTTCCGACAGGGACCTCTATGGCTACACCTTC
NA	TRBV11-3	NA	TRBJ1-3	CASSLPGLGNTIYF	TGTGCCAGCAGCTTACCAGGGTTGGGAAACACCATATATTTT
NA	TRBV27	TRBD1	TRBJ2-7	CASSLGDSTYEQYF	TGTGCCAGCAGTTTGGGGGACAGTACCTACGAGCAGTACTTC
NA	TRBV12-5	NA	TRBJ2-1	CASAGGAYNEQFF	TGTGCTAGTGCGGGGGGCGCCTACAATGAGCAGTTCTTC
NA	TRBV27	TRBD2	TRBJ2-7	CASSGGGTYEQYF	TGTGCCAGCAGTGGCGGGGGGACTTACGAGCAGTACTTC
NA	TRBV3-1/TRBV3-2	TRBD2	TRBJ2-1	CASSQGSGGRSLNNEQFF	TGTGCCAGCAGCCAAGGTAGCGGGGGCCGCTCTCTGAACAATGAGCAGTTCTTC
NA	TRBV14	NA	TRBJ2-7	CASSQALVSHEQYF	TGTGCCAGCAGCCAGGCGCTAGTCAGCCACGAGCAGTACTTC
NA	TRBV4-2	TRBD1	TRBJ1-2	CASSQAGTGLNYGYTF	TGTGCCAGCAGCCAAGCGGGGACAGGGTTGAACTATGGCTACACCTTC
NA	TRBV27	TRBD2	TRBJ2-3	CASSSGLAGYTDTQYF	TGTGCCAGCAGTTCCGGACTAGCGGGGTACACAGATACGCAGTATTTT
few	TRBV11-2	TRBD1	TRBJ1-1	CASSPGTGYTEAFF	TGTGCCAGCAGCCCCGGGACAGGCTACACTGAAGCTTTCTTT